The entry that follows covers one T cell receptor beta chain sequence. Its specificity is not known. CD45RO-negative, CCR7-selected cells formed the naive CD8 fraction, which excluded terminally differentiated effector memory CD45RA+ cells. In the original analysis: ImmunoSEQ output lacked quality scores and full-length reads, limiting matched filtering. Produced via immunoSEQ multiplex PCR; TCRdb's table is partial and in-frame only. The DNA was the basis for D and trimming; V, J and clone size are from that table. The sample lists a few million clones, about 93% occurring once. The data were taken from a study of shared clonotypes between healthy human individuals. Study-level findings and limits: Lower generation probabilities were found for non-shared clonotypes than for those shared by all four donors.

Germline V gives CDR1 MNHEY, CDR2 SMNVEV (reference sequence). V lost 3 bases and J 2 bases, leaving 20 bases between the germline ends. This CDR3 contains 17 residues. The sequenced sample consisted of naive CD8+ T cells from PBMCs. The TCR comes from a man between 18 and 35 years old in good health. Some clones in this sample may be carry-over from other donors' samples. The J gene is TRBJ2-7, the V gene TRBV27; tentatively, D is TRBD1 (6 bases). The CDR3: CASSLGSGAGTTYEQYF. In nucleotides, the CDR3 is TGTGCCAGCAGTTTGGGGTCTGGCGCAGGGACAACCTACGAGCAGTACTTC.